This TCR beta chain was recorded in a study of shared clonotypes between healthy human individuals. As for the study in general: CD8 memory received one plate per donor, CD8 naive two, CD4 memory three and CD4 naive three. Notes on the study in general: Enrolling few donors narrowed the genetic and exposure-history diversity that was represented.

The CDR3 runs 14 residues. The V segment lost 7 bases and the J segment 5 bases; nucleotides outside the gene matches: 11. Looked up from germline, CDR1 is SQVTM and CDR2 is ANQGSEA. Deep-level assay runs were performed. Sequenced by immunoSEQ multiplex PCR; TCRdb stores in-frame clones only, minus some. This sample has about 580,000 clones, with roughly 98% found just once. Of note for this clone: Its antigen is not known.

CD45RO-negative, CCR7-positively selected cells formed the naive CD8 fraction, excluding terminally differentiated effector memory CD45RA+ cells. Sequencing input: naive CD8+ T cells sorted from blood. The chain uses TRBV29-1 and TRBJ1-1, with TRBD1 matching over 9 bases. The receptor's source is a man younger than 40 in good health. The CDR3 loop is CSARRLGQGTEAFF. CDR3 nucleotides: TGCAGCGCCCGCCGGTTAGGACAGGGGACTGAAGCTTTCTTT.